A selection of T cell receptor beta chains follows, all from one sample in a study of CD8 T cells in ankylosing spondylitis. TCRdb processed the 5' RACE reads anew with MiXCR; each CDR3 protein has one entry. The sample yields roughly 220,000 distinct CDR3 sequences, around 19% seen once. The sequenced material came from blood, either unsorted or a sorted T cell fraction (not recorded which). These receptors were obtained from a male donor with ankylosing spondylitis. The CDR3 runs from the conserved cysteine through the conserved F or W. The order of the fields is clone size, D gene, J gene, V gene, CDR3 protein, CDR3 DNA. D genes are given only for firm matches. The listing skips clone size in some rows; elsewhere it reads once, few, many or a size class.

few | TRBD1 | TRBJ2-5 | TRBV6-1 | CASSGVLDRQETQYF | TGTGCCAGCAGTGGGGTATTGGACAGGCAAGAGACCCAGTACTTC
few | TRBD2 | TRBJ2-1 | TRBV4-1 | CASSQEASGGGEQFF | TGCGCCAGCAGCCAAGAAGCTAGCGGGGGAGGTGAGCAGTTCTTC
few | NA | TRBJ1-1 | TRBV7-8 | CASSLASKDLNTEAFF | TGTGCCAGCAGCTTAGCGTCGAAGGACTTGAACACTGAAGCTTTCTTT
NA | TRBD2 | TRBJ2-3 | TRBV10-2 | CASSEEWLAGGLDTQYF | TGCGCCAGCAGTGAGGAGTGGCTAGCGGGGGGATTAGATACGCAGTATTTT
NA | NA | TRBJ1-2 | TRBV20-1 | CSARDNVNYGYTF | TGCAGTGCTAGAGATAACGTAAACTATGGCTACACCTTC
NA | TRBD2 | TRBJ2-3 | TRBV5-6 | CASSYQGLAGYTDTQYF | TGTGCCAGCAGCTACCAGGGACTAGCGGGTTACACAGATACGCAGTATTTT
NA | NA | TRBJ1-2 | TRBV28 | CASTGRGAPSEGYTF | TGTGCCAGCACAGGTCGGGGGGCGCCGTCCGAGGGCTACACCTTC
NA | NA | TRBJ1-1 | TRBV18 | CASKRHLGRGESGNTEAFF | TGTGCCAGCAAACGCCATCTGGGCAGGGGCGAGTCGGGGAACACTGAAGCTTTCTTT
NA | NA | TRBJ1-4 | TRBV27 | CASSFEGEVATNEKLFF | TGTGCCAGCAGTTTTGAGGGCGAAGTTGCAACTAATGAAAAACTGTTTTTT
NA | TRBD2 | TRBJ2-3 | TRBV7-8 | CASSPSGQTTSGFTDTQYF | TGTGCCAGCAGCCCCAGCGGCCAAACGACTAGCGGATTCACAGATACGCAGTATTTT
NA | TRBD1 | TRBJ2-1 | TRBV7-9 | CASSHWTGFYNEQFF | TGTGCCAGCAGCCACTGGACAGGGTTCTACAATGAGCAGTTCTTC
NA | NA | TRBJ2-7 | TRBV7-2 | CASSSGTPYEQYF | TGTGCCAGCAGCTCTGGGACTCCCTACGAGCAGTACTTC
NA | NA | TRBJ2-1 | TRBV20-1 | CSARDRAGSYNEQFF | TGCAGTGCTAGAGATCGGGCAGGTTCCTACAATGAGCAGTTCTTC
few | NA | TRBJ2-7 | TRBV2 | CASSEEARDFQYF | TGTGCCAGCAGTGAAGAAGCCCGGGACTTCCAGTACTTC
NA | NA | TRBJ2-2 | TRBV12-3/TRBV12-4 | CASSPLGAPGELFF | TGTGCCAGCAGCCCCTTGGGAGCCCCCGGGGAGCTGTTTTTT
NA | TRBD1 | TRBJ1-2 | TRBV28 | CASIQDRGDGYTF | TGTGCCAGCATCCAGGACAGGGGAGATGGCTACACCTTC
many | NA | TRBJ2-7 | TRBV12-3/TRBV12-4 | CASQGGGREQYF | TGTGCCAGTCAGGGTGGGGGACGCGAGCAGTACTTC
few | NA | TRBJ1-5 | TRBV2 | CASSEMGNANQPQHF | TGTGCCAGCAGTGAAATGGGGAACGCGAATCAGCCCCAGCATTTT
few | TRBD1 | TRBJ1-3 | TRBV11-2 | CASSLEPTGAGNTIYF | TGTGCCAGCAGCTTAGAGCCGACAGGGGCTGGAAACACCATATATTTT
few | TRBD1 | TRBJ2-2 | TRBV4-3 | CASSSRTGASNTGELFF | TGCGCCAGCAGCTCGCGGACAGGGGCATCGAACACCGGGGAGCTGTTTTTT
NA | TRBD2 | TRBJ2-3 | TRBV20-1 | CSARDYGSSGIFADTQYF | TGCAGTGCTAGAGATTACGGATCTAGCGGGATCTTTGCAGATACGCAGTATTTT
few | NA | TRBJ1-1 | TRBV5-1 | CASSLELWGNTEAFF | TGCGCCAGCAGCTTGGAACTTTGGGGGAACACTGAAGCTTTCTTT
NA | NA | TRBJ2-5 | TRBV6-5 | CASSYSGLVETQYF | TGTGCCAGCAGTTACTCGGGACTGGTAGAGACCCAGTACTTC
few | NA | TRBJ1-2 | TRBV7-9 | CASTILGSAQGYTF | TGTGCCAGCACCATCTTGGGCAGCGCTCAGGGCTACACCTTC
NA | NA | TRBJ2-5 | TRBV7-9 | CASNPNGGQGTQYF | TGTGCCAGCAACCCTAACGGGGGACAAGGGACCCAGTACTTC
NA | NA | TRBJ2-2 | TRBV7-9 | CASTYPPDLPAPGELFF | TGTGCCAGCACCTACCCACCGGACCTACCAGCGCCCGGGGAGCTGTTTTTT
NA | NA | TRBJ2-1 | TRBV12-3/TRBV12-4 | CASRSGSYNEQFF | TGTGCCAGCAGAAGCGGCTCCTACAATGAGCAGTTCTTC
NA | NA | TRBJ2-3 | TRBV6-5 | CASSYSSPDTQYF | TGTGCCAGCAGTTACTCGAGCCCAGATACGCAGTATTTT
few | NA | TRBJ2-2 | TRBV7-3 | CASSPDDGELFF | TGTGCCAGCAGCCCAGATGACGGGGAGCTGTTTTTT
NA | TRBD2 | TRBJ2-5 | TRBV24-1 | CATSESSGLGPWETQYF | TGTGCCACCAGTGAGTCCTCCGGACTAGGCCCCTGGGAGACCCAGTACTTC
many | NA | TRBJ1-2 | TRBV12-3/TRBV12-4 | CASSSLTVWGYTF | TGTGCCAGCAGTTCCCTGACTGTTTGGGGCTACACCTTC
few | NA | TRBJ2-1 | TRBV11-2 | CASSSGTATYNEQFF | TGTGCCAGCAGTTCCGGGACGGCTACCTACAATGAGCAGTTCTTC
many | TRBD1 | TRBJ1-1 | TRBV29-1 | CSAHPGQGVGDTEAFF | TGCAGCGCTCACCCGGGACAGGGTGTCGGGGACACTGAAGCTTTCTTT
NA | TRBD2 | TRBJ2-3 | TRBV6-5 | CASSSLGLAGAEDTQYF | TGTGCCAGCAGTTCCTTGGGACTAGCGGGAGCGGAAGATACGCAGTATTTT
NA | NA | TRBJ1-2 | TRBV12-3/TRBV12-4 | CASSWASANYGYTF | TGTGCCAGCAGTTGGGCCAGCGCTAACTATGGCTACACCTTC
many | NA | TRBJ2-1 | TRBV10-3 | CAIGWDSHNEQFF | TGTGCCATCGGATGGGACTCCCACAATGAGCAGTTCTTC
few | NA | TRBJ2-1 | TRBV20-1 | CSATSIGHDEQFF | TGCAGTGCTACTAGCATAGGACACGATGAGCAGTTCTTC
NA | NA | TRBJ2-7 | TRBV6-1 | CASNKNQEPYEQYF | TGTGCCAGCAATAAAAACCAGGAACCTTACGAGCAGTACTTC
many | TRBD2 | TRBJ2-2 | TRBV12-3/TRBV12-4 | CASSLEAAGGNTGELFF | TGTGCCAGCAGTTTAGAGGCGGCGGGAGGAAACACCGGGGAGCTGTTTTTT
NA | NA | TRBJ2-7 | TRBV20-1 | CSARDLTSGIYEQYF | TGCAGTGCTAGAGATTTGACAAGTGGGATCTACGAGCAGTACTTC
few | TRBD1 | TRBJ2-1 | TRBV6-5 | CASSYSGTGGNEQFF | TGTGCCAGCAGTTACTCGGGGACAGGGGGCAATGAGCAGTTCTTC
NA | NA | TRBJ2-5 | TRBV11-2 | CASSLPLRQETQYF | TGTGCCAGCAGCCTCCCTTTGCGACAAGAGACCCAGTACTTC